The 12 T cell receptor beta chains reported below all come from one sample, sequenced in a study of blood T cell repertoires in COVID-19. Profiling relied on immunoSEQ multiplex PCR, and the TCRdb table lists in-frame clones only, not all of them. Here the sample spans about 150,000 clones, approximately 83% being singletons. Source material: peripheral blood. Every receptor here comes from a woman aged 60 to 75 with COVID-19, enrolled during active disease.

This chain connects TRBV19 to TRBJ1-2, with 7 bases aligning to TRBD1. J lost 4 bases, V lost 0 bases, and 17 bases had no gene match. The CDR3 extends over 19 amino acids. Germline CDR1 is LNHDA and CDR2 is SQIVND (reference sequence). CDR3 DNA sequence: TGTGCCAGTAGTATAGATCACACATCCGACAGGGCCCTATTCTATGGCTACACCTTC. Translated, it gives CASSIDHTSDRALFYGYTF. The full variable domain, with the rest looked up from reference TRBV19 and TRBJ1-2, is DGGITQSPKYLFRKEGQNVTLSCEQNLNHDAMYWYRQDPGQGLRLIYYSQIVNDFQKGDIAEGYSVSREKKESFPLTVTSAQKNPTAFYLCASSIDHTSDRALFYGYTFGSGTRLTVV.

The genes are TRBV24-1 and TRBJ1-2; D is uncertain. The germline V and J ends were trimmed by 4 bases and 0 bases, with 5 bases remaining between them. The germline V gene encodes CDR1 KGHDR and CDR2 SFDVKD. This CDR3 is built from 13 residues. The DNA of the CDR3 is TGTGCCACCAGTGAAGGAGCTAACTATGGCTACACCTTC. Translating gives CATSEGANYGYTF.

This chain connects TRBV27 to TRBJ2-7, with D possibly TRBD1 on 7 matching bases. The V gene's germline CDR1 is MNHEY and CDR2 SMNVEV (reference sequence). This CDR3 region has 15 residues. Trimming took 6 bases from V and 5 from J, leaving 20 bases between them. CDR3 residues: CASRPGGRNPHEQYF. In DNA, the CDR3 is TGTGCCAGCAGACCAGGGGGGCGGAATCCTCACGAGCAGTACTTC.

The chain employs TRBV6-5 and TRBJ1-1, with TRBD1 identical over 8 bases. CDR1 is MNHEY and CDR2 is SVGAGI in the germline V gene. The ends lost 11 bases at V and 5 bases at J; junction bases unmatched: 10. The CDR3 has 13 residues. CDR3 sequence reads: CACFRTGKTEAFF. CDR3 DNA sequence: TGTGCCTGTTTTAGGACAGGGAAGACTGAAGCTTTCTTT.

This clone was seen only a few times. This chain joins TRBV6-5 and TRBJ1-2, with 8 bases identical to TRBD1. The germline CDR1 and CDR2 sequences are MNHEY and SVGAGI. The CDR3 runs to 14 residues. V gave up 7 bases and J gave up 7 bases; unmatched junction bases: 11. The CDR3 reads CASTKQTGDSGYTF. The CDR3 DNA reads as TGTGCCAGCACCAAGCAGACAGGGGACTCTGGCTACACCTTC.

This chain uses TRBV7-8 with TRBJ1-1, with D perhaps matching TRBD1 (6 bases). Trimming shortened V by 5 bases and J by 2 bases, and 12 bases separated the two germline ends. The germline V gene encodes CDR1 SGHVS and CDR2 FQNEAQ. The CDR3 loop spans 14 amino acids. The CDR3 sequence: CASSRGLLNTEAFF. CDR3 nucleotides: TGTGCCAGCAGCCGGGGGCTTCTTAACACTGAAGCTTTCTTT.

This chain joins TRBV29-1 and TRBJ1-1; a possible D gene is TRBD1 (5 bases). Germline V gene data show CDR1 as SQVTM and CDR2 as ANQGSEA. Trimming shortened V by 4 bases and J by 3 bases, and 9 bases separated the two germline ends. CDR3 length: 12 amino acids. CDR3 sequence (DNA): TGCAGCGTTGGGGGGGTTGACACTGAAGCTTTCTTT. Residues: CSVGGVDTEAFF.

The V call is TRBV6-6, the J call TRBJ1-4, with 9 bases aligning to TRBD1. V dropped 4 bases and J dropped 8; count of bases not matched to a gene: 5. In germline, CDR1 is MNHNY, CDR2 SVGAGI (reference sequence). This CDR3 spans 14 amino acids. The CDR3 loop is CASSLRTGAEKLFF. CDR3 DNA: TGTGCCAGCAGTTTGCGGACAGGGGCCGAAAAACTGTTTTTT.

This chain uses TRBV7-3 with TRBJ2-7, with 9 bases fitting TRBD1. Germline V gene sequence: CDR1 SGHTA, CDR2 FQGTGA. V gave up 5 bases and J gave up 4 bases; unmatched junction bases: 9. This CDR3 contains 15 residues. CDR3 sequence reads: CASSAGQGPSYEQYF. For the CDR3, the DNA is TGTGCCAGCAGCGCGGGACAGGGTCCCTCTTACGAGCAGTACTTC.

The chain combines TRBV2 with TRBJ1-5, with no clear D. Trimming took off 3 bases at V and 13 bases at J, with 16 bases between the two ends. Germline values: CDR1 SNHLY, CDR2 FYNNEI. The CDR3 consists of 13 residues. The CDR3 protein is CASSDSGPVPQHF. In DNA form, the CDR3 reads TGTGCCAGCAGTGACAGCGGGCCAGTTCCTCAGCATTTT.

The CDR3 nucleotides are TGTGCCAGCAGACCTCAGACAGGGAACGGCTACACCTTC. Its translation: CASRPQTGNGYTF. V and J are TRBV6-5 and TRBJ1-2; TRBD1 matches 7 bases. Germline lookup yields CDR1 MNHEY and CDR2 SVGAGI. Losses at the gene ends were 6 bases for V and 8 bases for J; bases not matched to a gene: 9. This CDR3 spans 13 amino acids.

The rearrangement joins TRBV2 to TRBJ1-5; the match to TRBD1 covers 7 bases. The V and J ends lost 7 bases and 3 bases, in that order; junction bases with no gene match: 3. The CDR3 extends over 13 amino acids. Germline assignment: CDR1 SNHLY and CDR2 FYNNEI. CDR3 sequence: CASTGQYNQPQHF. The CDR3 DNA reads as TGTGCCAGCACGGGACAGTACAATCAGCCCCAGCATTTT.